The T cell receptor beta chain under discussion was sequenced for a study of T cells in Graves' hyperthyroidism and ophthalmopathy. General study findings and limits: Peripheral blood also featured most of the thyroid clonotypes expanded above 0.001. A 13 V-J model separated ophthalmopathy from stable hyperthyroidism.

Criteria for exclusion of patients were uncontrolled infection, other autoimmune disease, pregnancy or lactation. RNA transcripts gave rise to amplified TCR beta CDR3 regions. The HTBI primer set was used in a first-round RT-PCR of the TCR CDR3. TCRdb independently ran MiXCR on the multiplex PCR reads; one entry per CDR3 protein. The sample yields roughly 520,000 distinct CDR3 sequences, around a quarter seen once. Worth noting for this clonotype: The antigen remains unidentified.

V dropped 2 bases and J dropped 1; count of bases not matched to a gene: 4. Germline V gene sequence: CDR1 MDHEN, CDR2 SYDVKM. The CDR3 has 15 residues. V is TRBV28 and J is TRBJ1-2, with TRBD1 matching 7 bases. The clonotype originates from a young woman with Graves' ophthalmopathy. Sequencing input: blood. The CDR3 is CASSLDRVLNYGYTF. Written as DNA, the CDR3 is TGTGCCAGCAGTTTAGACAGGGTCCTTAACTATGGCTACACCTTC.